The 6 T cell receptor beta chains below come from one sample, sequenced in a study of OX40 agonist ivuxolimab in advanced cancers. Clones were sequenced by immunoSEQ multiplex PCR, and TCRdb holds only the in-frame ones, with some missing. This table has some 85,000 clones, roughly 90% appearing once. The sample here was CD4+ or CD8+ T cells sorted from blood, taken in a trial of the OX40 agonist ivuxolimab. Receptors were obtained from an adult with an advanced solid tumor such as melanoma, head and neck, liver or kidney cancer.

V and J are TRBV29-1 and TRBJ1-4; 7 nucleotides match TRBD1. There are 14 residues in the CDR3. Germline CDR1 and CDR2: SQVTM and ANQGSEA. The trim removed 6 bases at V and 6 bases at J, leaving 10 bases unmatched. For the CDR3, the DNA is TGCAGCGTAGCGGACAGGACGTCTCATGAAAAACTGTTTTTT. It is translated as CSVADRTSHEKLFF.

This chain joins TRBV7-2 and TRBJ2-7; TRBD1 matches 9 bases. This CDR3 region has 15 residues. The germline gives CDR1 SGHTA, CDR2 FQGNSA. The ends lost 5 bases at V and 0 bases at J; junction bases unmatched: 5. The DNA of the CDR3 is TGTGCCAGCAGCCTAAACAGGGGGCTCTCCTACGAGCAGTACTTC. This codes for CASSLNRGLSYEQYF.

A few counts support this clone. The V gene is TRBV28, the J gene TRBJ2-2; D is uncertain. Germline V CDR1 and CDR2: MDHEN, SYDVKM. The CDR3 spans 16 residues. V was trimmed by 2 bases and J by 2 bases, leaving 12 bases between them. The CDR3 coding sequence is TGTGCCAGCAGTTTACTTAGGCAGGAAAACACCGGGGAGCTGTTTTTT. It encodes CASSLLRQENTGELFF.

The V gene is TRBV30, the J gene TRBJ1-2, with TRBD1 as a possible D gene (6 bases). Trimming shortened V by 1 base and J by 5 bases, and 14 bases separated the two germline ends. Germline assignment: CDR1 GTSNPN and CDR2 SVGIG (reference sequence). The CDR3 spans 14 residues. The CDR3 DNA follows: TGTGCCTGGAGTGAAGGGGGGAACTTTTATGGCTACACCTTC. It translates to CAWSEGGNFYGYTF.

The chain is built from TRBV5-6 and TRBJ1-2; unclear D gene. V lost 0 bases, J lost 2 bases, and 5 bases lay in between. The CDR3 runs 13 residues. In germline, CDR1 is SGHDT, CDR2 YYEEEE. For the CDR3, the DNA is TGTGCCAGCAGCTTGGGGGGAAACTATGGCTACACCTTC. Residues: CASSLGGNYGYTF.

The chain uses TRBV7-9 and TRBJ2-7; TRBD1 matches at 8 bases. Losses at the gene ends were 5 bases for V and 5 bases for J; bases not matched to a gene: 2. Germline V gene data show CDR1 as SEHNR and CDR2 as FQNEAQ (reference sequence). The CDR3 totals 12 residues. As DNA, the CDR3 is TGTGCCAGCAGCCCGACAGGGGACGAGCAGTACTTC. As protein: CASSPTGDEQYF. Full variable domain (outside the CDR3, taken from reference TRBV7-9 and TRBJ2-7): DTGVSQNPRHKITKRGQNVTFRCDPISEHNRLYWYRQTLGQGPEFLTYFQNEAQLEKSRLLSDRFSAERPKGSFSTLEIQRTEQGDSAMYLCASSPTGDEQYFGPGTRLTVT.